These T cell receptor beta chains were read from a single sample in a study of graft-versus-host responses after intestinal transplantation. No antigen has been identified for these receptors. TCRdb keeps only in-frame clones here, not all; method: immunoSEQ multiplex PCR. The table lists tens of thousands of clones, approximately 88% of them singletons. The material was unstimulated CD4+ T cells sorted from spleen or lymph node cells, obtained before transplant. These receptors were taken from a human donor who was the organ donor for an intestinal transplant. CDR3s include the opening cysteine and the closing phenylalanine or tryptophan. A D gene is named only where the DNA matches it firmly. Expanded clones get a size class; other rows say once, few or many, or leave the size out.

v_call	j_call	clone_size	d_call	cdr3_aa	cdr3_nt
TRBV18	TRBJ1-1	NA	NA	CASSPFLTEPMNTEAFF	TGTGCCAGCTCACCCTTCTTGACAGAGCCGATGAACACTGAAGCTTTCTTT
TRBV5-1	TRBJ2-5	NA	TRBD2	CASSNSGRRVETQYF	TGCGCCAGCAGTAATAGCGGGAGACGGGTAGAGACCCAGTACTTC
TRBV7-2	TRBJ2-1	NA	TRBD1	CASSLSGGPYNEQFF	TGTGCCAGCAGCTTATCAGGGGGCCCCTACAATGAGCAGTTCTTC
TRBV6-6	TRBJ2-7	NA	NA	CASSYESSAYEQYF	TGTGCCAGCAGTTACGAGAGTAGCGCCTACGAGCAGTACTTC
TRBV18	TRBJ1-1	NA	NA	CASSWGGPDTEAFF	TGTGCCAGCTCATGGGGGGGGCCGGACACTGAAGCTTTCTTT
TRBV19	TRBJ2-7	once	TRBD1	CASSIDRGSEQYF	TGTGCCAGTAGTATTGACAGGGGGAGCGAGCAGTACTTC
TRBV28	TRBJ1-2	few	NA	CASSFEGRGYGYTF	TGTGCCAGCAGTTTTGAGGGCCGAGGGTATGGCTACACCTTC
TRBV7-9	TRBJ2-3	few	TRBD2	CASSSRGGQQPDTQYF	TGTGCCAGCAGCTCCCGGGGGGGGCAGCAACCAGATACGCAGTATTTT
TRBV7-3	TRBJ1-5	NA	NA	CASSLTGHQPQHF	TGTGCCAGCAGCCTCACAGGGCACCAGCCCCAGCATTTT
TRBV25-1	TRBJ2-3	NA	NA	CASSEFGRGILSTDTQYF	TGTGCCAGCAGTGAATTCGGAAGAGGCATTCTTAGCACAGATACGCAGTATTTT
TRBV2	TRBJ2-4	NA	TRBD2	CASRIREGKNIQYF	TGTGCCAGCAGGATCAGGGAGGGCAAAAACATTCAGTACTTC
TRBV6-6	TRBJ2-2	once	NA	CASRLYTGELFF	TGTGCCAGCAGGTTATACACCGGGGAGCTGTTTTTT
TRBV13	TRBJ2-7	NA	NA	CASSSKASSYEQYF	TGTGCCAGCAGCTCTAAAGCGAGCTCCTACGAGCAGTACTTC
TRBV25-1	TRBJ2-7	NA	NA	CASSEQKGAYEQYF	TGTGCCAGCAGTGAGCAAAAGGGGGCCTACGAGCAGTACTTC
TRBV5-4	TRBJ1-2	NA	NA	CASSPPQGTRYTF	TGTGCCAGCAGCCCCCCTCAGGGTACGCGCTACACCTTC
TRBV18	TRBJ1-4	NA	NA	CASSPRGGEGPAEKLFF	TGTGCCAGCTCACCGCGTGGGGGCGAGGGGCCTGCTGAAAAACTGTTTTTT
TRBV7-3	TRBJ2-2	NA	NA	CASSLSLAATGELFF	TGTGCCAGCAGCTTAAGTCTAGCAGCTACCGGGGAGCTGTTTTTT
TRBV10-1	TRBJ2-3	NA	TRBD2	CASSPLAASTDTQYF	TGCGCCAGCAGTCCACTAGCGGCCAGCACAGATACGCAGTATTTT
TRBV27	TRBJ2-3	NA	NA	CASSFESGYSTDTQYF	TGTGCCAGCAGTTTCGAGAGCGGTTATAGCACAGATACGCAGTATTTT
TRBV5-4	TRBJ2-2	NA	TRBD2	CASSPGLAGAGELFF	TGTGCCAGCAGCCCGGGACTAGCGGGAGCCGGGGAGCTGTTTTTT
TRBV19	TRBJ2-1	few	NA	CASSTRGTYNEQFF	TGTGCCAGTAGTACCCGGGGAACCTACAATGAGCAGTTCTTC
TRBV15	TRBJ1-1	NA	TRBD1	CATSRERQGKTEAFF	TGTGCCACCAGCAGAGAGAGACAGGGGAAGACTGAAGCTTTCTTT
TRBV28	TRBJ1-1	NA	NA	CASSRGQNTEAFF	TGTGCCAGCAGTAGGGGACAGAACACTGAAGCTTTCTTT
TRBV6-1	TRBJ2-7	NA	TRBD1	CASSQGQGVNGQYF	TGTGCCAGCAGCCAGGGACAGGGGGTGAACGGGCAGTACTTC
TRBV10-3	TRBJ2-3	NA	NA	CAISDRGTDTQYF	TGTGCCATCAGTGACAGGGGCACAGATACGCAGTATTTT
TRBV9	TRBJ2-1	NA	TRBD2	CASSPSSGRAGNEQFF	TGTGCCAGCAGCCCCTCTAGCGGGAGGGCCGGGAATGAGCAGTTCTTC
TRBV6-5	TRBJ1-3	once	NA	CASSYSTGGNTIYF	TGTGCCAGCAGTTACTCCACGGGAGGAAACACCATATATTTT
TRBV11-2	TRBJ2-2	NA	NA	CASSSQGGELFF	TGTGCCAGCAGCTCACAGGGTGGCGAGCTGTTTTTT
TRBV5-6	TRBJ2-1	NA	TRBD1	CASSRQGDPSNEQFF	TGTGCCAGCAGCCGACAGGGTGACCCCTCCAATGAGCAGTTCTTC
TRBV6-1	TRBJ2-5	once	TRBD1	CASSGRTGGVETQYF	TGTGCCAGCAGTGGGAGGACAGGGGGCGTAGAGACCCAGTACTTC